This is a list of T cell receptor beta chains from one sample in a study of identical twins. TCRdb independently ran MiXCR on the 5' RACE reads; one entry per CDR3 protein. The data show some 1,700,000 distinct CDR3 sequences, around a third seen once. The sequenced sample consisted of cord blood. These receptors came from a newborn girl in good health. Both conserved end residues are part of each CDR3. Each record gives: D gene, V gene, clone size, J gene, CDR3 protein, CDR3 DNA. A D gene is named only where the DNA matches it firmly. Rows may omit the clone size; those that give it use once, few, many or a size class.

d_call: TRBD1
v_call: TRBV4-1
clone_size: few
j_call: TRBJ2-1
cdr3_aa: CASSQEKGGQGEFF
cdr3_nt: TGCGCCAGCAGCCAAGAAAAGGGTGGACAGGGCGAGTTCTTC

d_call: TRBD1
v_call: TRBV30
clone_size: -
j_call: TRBJ2-7
cdr3_aa: CAWSVWQGADEQYF
cdr3_nt: TGTGCCTGGAGTGTATGGCAGGGGGCGGACGAGCAGTACTTC

d_call: -
v_call: TRBV29-1
clone_size: few
j_call: TRBJ1-2
cdr3_aa: CSVQGLGYTF
cdr3_nt: TGCAGCGTGCAGGGTCTGGGCTACACCTTC

d_call: -
v_call: TRBV28
clone_size: -
j_call: TRBJ2-1
cdr3_aa: CASSFSLGYNEQFF
cdr3_nt: TGTGCCAGCAGTTTTTCCTTGGGTTACAATGAGCAGTTCTTC

d_call: -
v_call: TRBV21-1
clone_size: -
j_call: TRBJ1-4
cdr3_aa: CASSKGGQAFNEKLFF
cdr3_nt: TGTGCCAGCAGCAAAGGTGGGCAGGCGTTCAATGAAAAACTGTTTTTT

d_call: -
v_call: TRBV6-1
clone_size: few
j_call: TRBJ1-2
cdr3_aa: CASSEQGNLNYGYTF
cdr3_nt: TGTGCCAGCAGTGAACAGGGGAACCTTAACTATGGCTACACCTTC

d_call: -
v_call: TRBV12-5
clone_size: few
j_call: TRBJ2-1
cdr3_aa: CASGWGIQGREQFF
cdr3_nt: TGTGCTAGTGGTTGGGGAATACAGGGACGGGAGCAGTTCTTC

d_call: TRBD1
v_call: TRBV28
clone_size: -
j_call: TRBJ2-5
cdr3_aa: CASSLGLWWDREIKTQYF
cdr3_nt: TGTGCCAGCAGTTTGGGGCTCTGGTGGGACAGGGAGATAAAGACCCAGTACTTC

d_call: -
v_call: TRBV6-1
clone_size: once
j_call: TRBJ1-5
cdr3_aa: CASSRPAGAGNQPQHF
cdr3_nt: TGTGCCAGCAGTCGGCCCGCCGGGGCTGGCAATCAGCCCCAGCATTTT

d_call: TRBD1
v_call: TRBV7-9
clone_size: few
j_call: TRBJ2-5
cdr3_aa: CASSPSLRDRETQYF
cdr3_nt: TGTGCCAGCAGCCCGTCCTTAAGGGACAGGGAGACCCAGTACTTC

d_call: -
v_call: TRBV6-7
clone_size: -
j_call: TRBJ2-4
cdr3_aa: CASRQNRALAKNIQYF
cdr3_nt: TGTGCCAGCAGACAAAACAGGGCATTAGCCAAAAACATTCAGTACTTC

d_call: TRBD1
v_call: TRBV5-1
clone_size: few
j_call: TRBJ2-1
cdr3_aa: CASSPGTGANNEQFF
cdr3_nt: TGCGCCAGCAGCCCCGGGACAGGGGCCAACAATGAGCAGTTCTTC

d_call: -
v_call: TRBV27
clone_size: once
j_call: TRBJ2-7
cdr3_aa: CASLQSVGRNEQYF
cdr3_nt: TGTGCCAGCCTACAGTCGGTGGGCCGCAATGAGCAGTACTTC

d_call: TRBD1
v_call: TRBV2
clone_size: -
j_call: TRBJ1-2
cdr3_aa: CASSEPDRKIMLLPYPYGYTF
cdr3_nt: TGTGCCAGCAGTGAACCGGACAGGAAAATTATGCTACTCCCATATCCCTATGGCTACACCTTC

d_call: -
v_call: TRBV3-1
clone_size: few
j_call: TRBJ2-3
cdr3_aa: CASSQMAGSTDTQYF
cdr3_nt: TGTGCCAGCAGCCAAATGGCGGGAAGCACAGATACGCAGTATTTT

d_call: -
v_call: TRBV20-1
clone_size: -
j_call: TRBJ2-3
cdr3_aa: CSAREEESTDTQYF
cdr3_nt: TGCAGTGCTAGAGAAGAGGAGAGCACAGATACGCAGTATTTT

d_call: TRBD2
v_call: TRBV10-3
clone_size: few
j_call: TRBJ2-3
cdr3_aa: CATCRGLEDTQYF
cdr3_nt: TGTGCCACCTGTCGAGGACTAGAGGATACGCAGTATTTT

d_call: TRBD2
v_call: TRBV5-1
clone_size: few
j_call: TRBJ2-1
cdr3_aa: CASSGEGYYNEQFF
cdr3_nt: TGCGCCAGCAGCGGGGAGGGATATTACAATGAGCAGTTCTTC

d_call: -
v_call: TRBV15
clone_size: few
j_call: TRBJ1-2
cdr3_aa: CATSRDQHSTYGYTF
cdr3_nt: TGTGCCACCAGCAGAGATCAGCACAGCACCTATGGCTACACCTTC

d_call: TRBD2
v_call: TRBV28
clone_size: -
j_call: TRBJ2-7
cdr3_aa: CASSLGLAGFSSYNEQYF
cdr3_nt: TGTGCCAGCAGTTTAGGACTAGCGGGATTCTCTTCCTACAATGAGCAGTACTTC

d_call: -
v_call: TRBV29-1
clone_size: many
j_call: TRBJ1-2
cdr3_aa: CSVSPGGYTF
cdr3_nt: TGCAGCGTCTCTCCGGGCGGCTACACCTTC

d_call: TRBD1
v_call: TRBV2
clone_size: -
j_call: TRBJ2-1
cdr3_aa: CDSSDDRGGFNEQFF
cdr3_nt: TGTGACAGCAGCGACGACAGGGGGGGATTCAATGAGCAGTTCTTC

d_call: TRBD1
v_call: TRBV14
clone_size: many
j_call: TRBJ2-7
cdr3_aa: CASSKQGLSYEQYF
cdr3_nt: TGTGCCAGCAGTAAACAGGGGCTCTCCTACGAGCAGTACTTC

d_call: TRBD2
v_call: TRBV9
clone_size: -
j_call: TRBJ2-2
cdr3_aa: CASSARTSMDTGELFF
cdr3_nt: TGTGCCAGCAGCGCCAGGACTAGCATGGACACCGGGGAGCTGTTTTTT

d_call: -
v_call: TRBV7-8
clone_size: -
j_call: TRBJ2-7
cdr3_aa: CASGQEYNERYF
cdr3_nt: TGTGCCAGTGGACAAGAGTACAATGAGCGGTACTTC

d_call: TRBD1
v_call: TRBV5-1
clone_size: -
j_call: TRBJ1-2
cdr3_aa: CASSSQGRGDYGYTF
cdr3_nt: TGCGCCAGCAGCTCACAGGGGAGAGGGGACTATGGCTACACCTTC

d_call: -
v_call: TRBV20-1
clone_size: -
j_call: TRBJ2-7
cdr3_aa: CSARPPARGRNEQYF
cdr3_nt: TGCAGTGCTAGACCCCCTGCCCGGGGCAGAAACGAGCAGTACTTC

d_call: -
v_call: TRBV7-2
clone_size: -
j_call: TRBJ2-5
cdr3_aa: CASRPGIGGIYQETQYF
cdr3_nt: TGTGCCAGCAGACCGGGGATTGGCGGGATTTACCAAGAGACCCAGTACTTC

d_call: -
v_call: TRBV20-1
clone_size: -
j_call: TRBJ2-7
cdr3_aa: CSSLDDYEQYF
cdr3_nt: TGCAGTTCTCTGGACGATTACGAGCAGTACTTC

d_call: -
v_call: TRBV10-3
clone_size: few
j_call: TRBJ2-4
cdr3_aa: CAISESTRLAKNIQYF
cdr3_nt: TGTGCCATCAGTGAGTCGACTCGGCTAGCCAAAAACATTCAGTACTTC

d_call: -
v_call: TRBV21-1
clone_size: -
j_call: TRBJ1-1
cdr3_aa: CASSKIDRGRTEAFF
cdr3_nt: TGTGCCAGCAGCAAAATCGACAGGGGGCGCACTGAAGCTTTCTTT

d_call: TRBD2
v_call: TRBV20-1
clone_size: -
j_call: TRBJ2-5
cdr3_aa: CSARAWAKAGGQETQYF
cdr3_nt: TGCAGTGCTAGAGCTTGGGCCAAAGCGGGAGGCCAAGAGACCCAGTACTTC

d_call: -
v_call: TRBV5-1
clone_size: many
j_call: TRBJ2-3
cdr3_aa: CASSLTPRTDTQYF
cdr3_nt: TGCGCCAGCAGCTTAACTCCGAGGACAGATACGCAGTATTTT

d_call: -
v_call: TRBV12-3/TRBV12-4
clone_size: many
j_call: TRBJ2-1
cdr3_aa: CASSSADSIRFF
cdr3_nt: TGTGCCAGCAGCAGCGCAGATAGCATACGGTTCTTC

d_call: -
v_call: TRBV11-2
clone_size: few
j_call: TRBJ2-3
cdr3_aa: CASRFGQPSTDTQYF
cdr3_nt: TGTGCCAGCAGGTTCGGACAGCCTAGCACAGATACGCAGTATTTT

d_call: TRBD1
v_call: TRBV6-5
clone_size: -
j_call: TRBJ1-1
cdr3_aa: CASSYSATPMGQPNTEAFF
cdr3_nt: TGTGCCAGCAGTTACTCGGCTACCCCGATGGGACAGCCGAACACTGAAGCTTTCTTT

d_call: TRBD2
v_call: TRBV28
clone_size: many
j_call: TRBJ2-4
cdr3_aa: CASTTSGTGNIQYF
cdr3_nt: TGTGCCAGCACGACTAGCGGGACGGGAAACATTCAGTACTTC

d_call: -
v_call: TRBV20-1
clone_size: -
j_call: TRBJ2-4
cdr3_aa: CSGGRKNIQYF
cdr3_nt: TGCAGTGGAGGCAGGAAAAACATTCAGTACTTC

d_call: TRBD2
v_call: TRBV28
clone_size: few
j_call: TRBJ2-4
cdr3_aa: CASNPGLAVAKNIQYF
cdr3_nt: TGTGCCAGCAACCCGGGACTAGCGGTAGCCAAAAACATTCAGTACTTC

d_call: TRBD1
v_call: TRBV2
clone_size: few
j_call: TRBJ1-2
cdr3_aa: CARTRDRGQRGYTF
cdr3_nt: TGTGCCAGAACGAGAGACAGGGGGCAACGAGGCTACACCTTC

d_call: TRBD1
v_call: TRBV24-1
clone_size: -
j_call: TRBJ2-5
cdr3_aa: CATSEPGTDQETQYF
cdr3_nt: TGTGCCACCAGTGAACCCGGGACAGACCAAGAGACCCAGTACTTC

d_call: TRBD2
v_call: TRBV10-3
clone_size: -
j_call: TRBJ2-7
cdr3_aa: CAISGVGRGEQYF
cdr3_nt: TGTGCCATCAGTGGGGTAGGGAGGGGCGAGCAGTACTTC

d_call: -
v_call: TRBV12-3/TRBV12-4
clone_size: -
j_call: TRBJ2-1
cdr3_aa: CASRTENRWVGGEQFF
cdr3_nt: TGTGCCAGCAGAACCGAAAATCGTTGGGTTGGGGGTGAGCAGTTCTTC